What follows are 26 T cell receptor beta chains derived from one specimen sequenced in a study of T cell repertoires in cytomegalovirus infection. Each CDR3 protein gets one entry after TCRdb re-called the reads with MiXCR. The table lists about 260,000 distinct CDR3 sequences, approximately 14% of them singletons. The sequencing sample was made of PBMCs. These receptor sequences come from a human donor in good health (CMV status not recorded). Some clones in this sample may be carry-over from other donors' samples.

The gene calls are TRBV29-1 and TRBJ1-2; D possibly corresponds to TRBD1 (5 bases). Trimming took 3 bases from V and 4 from J, leaving 18 bases between them. In germline, CDR1 is SQVTM, CDR2 ANQGSEA. The CDR3 length is 15 residues. CDR3 in DNA: TGCAGCGTTGAGGGGTCGAGCTCGAGGGGCTATGGCTACACCTTC. It is translated as CSVEGSSSRGYGYTF.

This clonotype was observed many times. The gene calls are TRBV14 and TRBJ2-7; no clear D gene. This CDR3 has 13 residues. CDR1 SGHDN and CDR2 FVKESK come from the germline V gene. V dropped 1 base and J dropped 2 bases, with 6 bases sitting between them. The chain's CDR3 is CASSQVRTYEQYF. As DNA, the CDR3 is TGTGCCAGCAGCCAAGTCAGGACCTACGAGCAGTACTTC.

There are many counts of this clonotype. V usage is TRBV7-8 and J usage is TRBJ1-1, with TRBD1 matching 10 bases. V was clipped by 5 bases and J by 1 base; unmatched bases: 1. CDR3 length: 14 amino acids. Germline lookup yields CDR1 SGHVS and CDR2 FQNEAQ. The CDR3, as DNA: TGTGCCAGCAGCCGGGACAGGGGGAACACTGAAGCTTTCTTT. It yields the protein CASSRDRGNTEAFF.

This clonotype has a count of ten or more. The chain employs TRBV9 and TRBJ2-4, with 8 bases lining up with TRBD1. Germline values: CDR1 SGDLS, CDR2 YYNGEE. With 5 bases clipped from V and 8 bases from J, the junction kept 3 bases outside the gene matches. This CDR3 region has 12 residues. The CDR3: CASSGQGDIQYF. The CDR3 DNA follows: TGTGCCAGCAGTGGACAGGGCGACATTCAGTACTTC.

The genes are TRBV18 and TRBJ1-5; 8 bases fit TRBD1. Trimming at V came to 6 bases and at J to 4 bases, leaving 8 bases not matched to a gene. The CDR3 contains 15 residues. CDR1 KGHSH and CDR2 LQKENI come from the germline V gene. The chain's CDR3 is CASSTGQGVNQPQHF. The DNA of the CDR3 is TGTGCCAGCTCTACAGGACAGGGAGTAAATCAGCCCCAGCATTTT.

The table lists this clonotype with many counts. The V gene is TRBV15, the J gene TRBJ2-2, with D possibly TRBD2 on 7 matching bases. V lost 8 bases, J lost 0 bases, and 16 bases lay in between. CDR3 length: 16 amino acids. CDR1 LNHNV and CDR2 YYDKDF come from the germline V gene (reference sequence). Written as DNA, the CDR3 is TGTGCCACCGTCGGAGGGGGGGGGGCGAACACCGGGGAGCTGTTTTTT. This sequence encodes CATVGGGGANTGELFF. The whole variable domain, filled in from reference TRBV15 and TRBJ2-2, reads DAMVIQNPRYQVTQFGKPVTLSCSQTLNHNVMYWYQQKSSQAPKLLFHYYDKDFNNEADTPDNFQSRRPNTSFCFLDIRSPGLGDTAMYLCATVGGGGANTGELFFGEGSRLTVL.

This clonotype occurred a few times. This chain connects TRBV2 to TRBJ1-4, with D unclear. The V gene lost 6 bases and the J gene lost 0 bases, with 5 bases spanning the gap. The CDR3 is 13 residues long. Germline CDR1 is SNHLY and CDR2 is FYNNEI. The CDR3 loop is CASRPATNEKLFF. As DNA, the CDR3 is TGTGCCAGCAGACCTGCAACTAATGAAAAACTGTTTTTT.

This clonotype was found a few times. The CDR3 nucleotides read TGCAGCGTTGTGGAGGGGGTTTACGAGCAGTACTTC. It encodes CSVVEGVYEQYF. J is TRBJ2-7 and V is TRBV29-1, with D possibly being TRBD1 or TRBD2 (6 bases each). This CDR3 is 12 amino acids long. The ends were cut back, 4 bases at V and 4 bases at J, with 11 bases in the middle. Germline V CDR1 and CDR2: SQVTM, ANQGSEA.

This clonotype was seen only a few times. This rearrangement joins TRBV11-2 to TRBJ1-1; D remains unclear. This CDR3 is 13 amino acids long. The V gene's germline CDR1 is SGHAT and CDR2 FQNNGV. The V end was cut by 9 bases, the J end by 3 bases, with 14 bases between. This chain's CDR3 is CASKGVRDTEAFF. The DNA for the CDR3 is TGTGCCAGTAAGGGAGTTAGGGACACTGAAGCTTTCTTT.

The rearrangement joins TRBV29-1 to TRBJ2-1, with a possible D match to TRBD1 (6 bases). Germline V lookup: CDR1 SQVTM, CDR2 ANQGSEA. The V end was cut by 4 bases, the J end by 3 bases, with 13 bases between. The CDR3 runs 14 residues. The CDR3: CSVVVGRGYNEQFF. Written as DNA, the CDR3 is TGCAGCGTTGTTGTTGGCAGGGGCTACAATGAGCAGTTCTTC.

This clonotype occurred a few times. The rearrangement links TRBV11-3 to TRBJ2-1, with D perhaps TRBD2 (6 bases). Germline V CDR1 and CDR2: SGHNT, YENEEA. V lost 5 bases to trimming and J lost 5 bases, with 22 bases between them. The CDR3 has 17 amino acids. CDR3 protein: CASSPLASVGVNNEQFF. CDR3 coding DNA: TGTGCCAGCAGCCCCTTGGCTAGCGTTGGAGTTAACAATGAGCAGTTCTTC.

There are a few counts of this clonotype. The chain links TRBV12-3 or TRBV12-4 to TRBJ2-7; D could derive from TRBD1 or TRBD2 (7 bases each). The V end was cut by 6 bases, the J end by 6 bases, with 21 bases between. CDR3 length: 15 amino acids. The CDR3 protein is CASSPRGGVMGEQYF. The CDR3 region has the DNA TGTGCCAGCAGCCCCAGGGGGGGAGTAATGGGCGAGCAGTACTTC.

This clonotype was found many times. The gene calls are TRBV5-6 and TRBJ2-3, with D possibly matching TRBD2 (5 bases). Germline V gene data show CDR1 as SGHDT and CDR2 as YYEEEE. This CDR3 contains 13 residues. Trimming left V 6 bases short and J 3 bases short, with 11 bases between. CDR3 sequence reads: CASNLLGTDTQYF. The CDR3 region has the DNA TGTGCCAGCAACTTACTAGGTACAGATACGCAGTATTTT.

Many counts were recorded for this clonotype. The V and J genes are TRBV7-2 and TRBJ1-2; D remains ambiguous. Germline CDR1 SGHTA, CDR2 FQGNSA. The CDR3 sequence is 12 residues long. V shed 4 bases and J shed 5 bases, with 8 bases lying between them. CDR3 residues: CASSYVGYGYTF. The CDR3 region has the DNA TGTGCCAGCAGCTATGTAGGATATGGCTACACCTTC.

This clonotype appeared a few times. The chain is built from TRBV5-6 and TRBJ2-2; the match to TRBD1 covers 9 bases. Germline V lookup: CDR1 SGHDT, CDR2 YYEEEE. Trimming removed 4 bases from V and 5 bases from J; junction bases left unmatched: 6. The CDR3 contains 15 residues. DNA of the CDR3: TGTGCCAGCAGCCGCAGACAGGGGGGGACCGGGGAGCTGTTTTTT. The encoded protein is CASSRRQGGTGELFF.

This clonotype has ten or more counts. The chain recombines TRBV11-1 with TRBJ2-1; D is undetermined. CDR1 and CDR2 (germline): SGHAT, FQDESV (reference sequence). This CDR3 has 15 amino acids. Trimming removed 0 bases at V and 14 bases at J, with 20 bases between. The DNA of the CDR3 is TGTGCCAGCAGCTTAGCGGGTCCGAACGTAGCCCGAAAGTTCTTC. Translating gives CASSLAGPNVARKFF. Drawing the rest from reference TRBV11-1 and TRBJ2-1, the complete variable domain is EAEVAQSPRYKITEKSQAVAFWCDPISGHATLYWYRQILGQGPELLVQFQDESVVDDSQLPKDRFSAERLKGVDSTLKIQPAELGDSAMYLCASSLAGPNVARKFFGPGTRLTVL.

This clonotype came up a few times. The V and J genes are TRBV6-4 and TRBJ2-6; D is unresolved. This CDR3 has 15 amino acids. Germline values: CDR1 MRHNA, CDR2 SNTAGT. Trimming removed 8 bases at V and 2 bases at J, with 13 bases between. The DNA of the CDR3 is TGTGCCAGCCGAGAACAATCGGCTGGGGCCAACGTCCTGACTTTC. Translated: CASREQSAGANVLTF.

This clonotype was seen at least ten times. The chain is built from TRBV7-2 and TRBJ2-2; 15 bases match TRBD2. CDR3 size: 18 residues. Germline V lookup: CDR1 SGHTA, CDR2 FQGNSA. V trimming: 5 bases; J trimming: 3 bases; junction bases outside the gene matches: 7. CDR3 in DNA: TGTGCCAGCAGCCGCGGACTAGCGGGGGGGCTGTACACCGGGGAGCTGTTTTTT. The encoded protein is CASSRGLAGGLYTGELFF.

V is TRBV20-1 and J is TRBJ1-5; the match to TRBD1 covers 7 bases. The CDR3 covers 15 residues. From germline, CDR1 is DFQATT and CDR2 SNEGSKA (reference sequence). The ends lost 1 base at V and 4 bases at J; junction bases unmatched: 7. The CDR3 sequence: CSARAPEGANQPQHF. In DNA, the CDR3 is TGCAGTGCTAGAGCTCCAGAGGGGGCGAATCAGCCCCAGCATTTT.

The rearrangement uses TRBV6-5 and TRBJ2-7, with D possibly matching TRBD1 (6 bases). The germline V and J ends were trimmed by 6 bases and 6 bases, with 21 bases remaining between them. The germline CDR1 and CDR2 sequences are MNHEY and SVGAGI. This CDR3 spans 15 amino acids. The CDR3 DNA is TGTGCCAGCAGACAAACCGACAGGTCCCTAGCCGAGCAGTACTTC. Translation gives CASRQTDRSLAEQYF.

This clonotype has ten or more counts. The chain is built from TRBV7-2 and TRBJ2-1; 13 bases fit TRBD2. CDR1 SGHTA and CDR2 FQGNSA come from the germline V gene. Germline trimming cut 2 bases from V and 5 bases from J; bases unmatched to any gene: 3. This CDR3 has 16 amino acids. Here the CDR3 DNA reads TGTGCCAGCAGCTTAAAAGGGACTAGCGGGAACAATGAGCAGTTCTTC. Protein: CASSLKGTSGNNEQFF.

J is TRBJ1-4 and V is TRBV28, with 9 bases lining up with TRBD1. CDR1 and CDR2 (germline): MDHEN, SYDVKM. The length of the CDR3 is 16 residues. V gave up 4 bases and J gave up 7 bases; unmatched junction bases: 10. Here the CDR3 DNA reads TGTGCCAGCAGTTCCCCCGGGACAGGGAGCACTGAAAAACTGTTTTTT. This codes for CASSSPGTGSTEKLFF.

The rearrangement uses TRBV29-1 and TRBJ1-1, with 10 bases fitting TRBD1. J lost 1 base, V lost 5 bases, and 1 base had no gene match. This CDR3 comprises 13 residues. The germline gives CDR1 SQVTM, CDR2 ANQGSEA. Here the CDR3 DNA reads TGCAGCGTTCGGACAGGGGGGAACACTGAAGCTTTCTTT. Translated: CSVRTGGNTEAFF.

This clonotype appeared many times. The junction and the germline gene differ at one end; a read error may be behind it. The J gene is TRBJ2-1, the V gene TRBV7-7; D is unclear. The CDR3 runs 16 residues. Per germline, CDR1 SSHAT and CDR2 FNYEAQ (reference sequence). In nucleotides, the CDR3 is TGTGCTAGCAGCTTAGGGCCCCAGGTGGGGAACAATGAGCAGTTCTTC. Protein product: CASSLGPQVGNNEQFF.

This clonotype was observed many times. At one boundary the junction diverges from the germline segment, which might be a read error. The V call is TRBV12-3 or TRBV12-4, the J call TRBJ2-3; D call uncertain. The CDR3 sequence is 15 residues long. CDR3 coding DNA: TGTGCCAGCAGCTTAGGAACCGGGAGCACAGATACGCAGTATTTT. Its translation is CASSLGTGSTDTQYF.

This clonotype was counted at least ten times. This sequence joins TRBV7-6 and TRBJ1-1, with a weak D call TRBD1 (5 bases). Germline V lookup: CDR1 SGHVS, CDR2 FNYEAQ. V lost 3 bases and J 5 bases, leaving 19 bases between the germline ends. The CDR3 has 16 amino acids. This CDR3 reads CASSFSIGQGDTEAFF. In DNA, the CDR3 is TGTGCCAGCAGCTTCTCAATTGGTCAGGGCGATACTGAAGCTTTCTTT.